One sample yielded the 5 T cell receptor beta chains listed below, sequenced in a study of vaccination effects on CD4 cells after COVID-19. Their cognate antigens are unknown. Antigen-specific CD4+ T cell clonotypes were called by their expansion after viral peptide-pool culture in ViraFEST. Isolation of CD4+ T cells took place after approximately 10 days of culture. Nucleocapsid antibody tests were negative, and the vaccine recipients had no prior SARS-CoV-2 infection. Profiled with immunoSEQ multiplex PCR; TCRdb holds only in-frame clones, not every one. The repertoire holds around 55,000 clones, with roughly 70% as singletons. This specimen was CD4+ T cells from PBMCs cultured with SARS-CoV-2 spike peptides, taken before COVID-19 vaccination. The receptors were gathered from a human donor who received a COVID-19 vaccine.

This sequence joins TRBV7-9 and TRBJ1-1; D gene uncertain. Trimming shortened V by 1 base and J by 5 bases, and 11 bases separated the two germline ends. The CDR3 has 14 amino acids. CDR1 and CDR2 (germline): SEHNR, FQNEAQ (reference sequence). The DNA of the CDR3 is TGTGCCAGCAGCTTAGAAGGAGGGCGGACTGAAGCTTTCTTT. It yields the protein CASSLEGGRTEAFF.

The chain combines TRBV30 with TRBJ1-1, with 9 positions matching TRBD1. CDR1 GTSNPN and CDR2 SVGIG come from the germline V gene (reference sequence). Trimming removed 5 bases from V and 1 base from J; junction bases left unmatched: 11. The CDR3 has 16 residues. DNA for the CDR3: TGTGCCTGGGTCCTCCGGGACAGGGTATCGAACACTGAAGCTTTCTTT. It yields the protein CAWVLRDRVSNTEAFF.

This clone turned up a few times. CDR3 amino acids: CASSRRAGGTEAFF. The CDR3 DNA reads TGTGCCAGCAGCCGGAGAGCAGGGGGTACTGAAGCTTTCTTT. This chain links TRBV5-4 with TRBJ1-1; 7 bases map to TRBD1. The CDR3 has 14 residues. Germline V CDR1 and CDR2: SGHNT, YYREEE (reference sequence). Trimming removed 4 bases from V and 5 bases from J; junction bases left unmatched: 8.

This sequence joins TRBV30 and TRBJ1-1; D is unresolved. This CDR3 spans 11 amino acids. Trimming left V 4 bases short and J 0 bases short, with 3 bases between. Germline CDR1 and CDR2: GTSNPN and SVGIG (reference sequence). Written as DNA, the CDR3 is TGTGCCTGGAATATGAACACTGAAGCTTTCTTT. It encodes CAWNMNTEAFF.

In its sample, this clone was seen once. The rearrangement joins TRBV10-3 to TRBJ2-3, with 7 bases aligning to TRBD2. Germline CDR1 ENHRY, CDR2 SYGVKD. The CDR3 covers 13 residues. With 0 bases clipped from V and 10 bases from J, the junction kept 4 bases outside the gene matches. The chain's CDR3 is CAISESGGDSQYF. In DNA, the CDR3 is TGTGCCATCAGTGAGTCGGGGGGGGACTCGCAGTATTTT.